These 26 T cell receptor beta chains were sequenced from one sample in a study of identical twins. TCRdb reprocessed the 5' RACE reads via MiXCR and lists one record per CDR3 protein. The sample includes 500,000 or so distinct CDR3 sequences, roughly a fifth of them seen just once. This same sample was also part of a study on T cells expressing NK-cell markers.

The sequenced sample was CD4+ T cells sorted from blood. All receptors derive from a woman between 18 and 29 years old in good health.

V usage is TRBV12-3 or TRBV12-4 and J usage is TRBJ2-1, with 10 bases fitting TRBD2. The CDR3 covers 16 residues. V lost 5 bases, J lost 6 bases, and 10 bases stayed unmatched. In nucleotides, the CDR3 is TGTGCCAGCAGTCCCCGGGATCTAGCGGGAGTCAATGAGCAGTTCTTC. It codes for CASSPRDLAGVNEQFF.

This clonotype was counted many times. The rearrangement uses TRBV14 and TRBJ2-5, with D tentatively TRBD1 (6 bases). Germline-derived CDR1 and CDR2 are SGHDN and FVKESK. The CDR3 is made up of 14 amino acids. Trimming left V 4 bases short and J 3 bases short, with 12 bases between. The chain's CDR3 is CASSLPQGKETQYF. CDR3 nucleotide sequence: TGTGCCAGCAGCCTCCCCCAGGGGAAAGAGACCCAGTACTTC.

The genes are TRBV4-3 and TRBJ2-1, with unresolved D. The CDR3 runs to 15 residues. The V gene's germline CDR1 is LGHNA and CDR2 YSLEER. V was clipped by 0 bases and J by 2 bases, with 8 bases between them. As DNA, the CDR3 is TGCGCCAGCAGCCAAGATGCAAACCCCTACAATGAGCAGTTCTTC. It encodes CASSQDANPYNEQFF.

This clonotype was counted a few times. The V gene is TRBV6-1, the J gene TRBJ1-4, with a weak D call TRBD1 (6 bases). The CDR3 has 15 amino acids. Trimming left V 2 bases short and J 8 bases short, with 15 bases between. CDR1 and CDR2 from the germline V gene are MNHNS and SASEGT. CDR3 nucleotide sequence: TGTGCCAGCAGTGAACCCCCAGGGGTTTGGGAAAAACTGTTTTTT. Translation gives CASSEPPGVWEKLFF.

This clonotype appeared a few times. The J gene is TRBJ1-3, the V gene TRBV11-2; D is possibly TRBD1 (5 bases). The CDR3 contains 15 residues. CDR1 and CDR2 from the germline V gene are SGHAT and FQNNGV. V was clipped by 4 bases and J by 1 base, with 11 bases between them. CDR3: CASSSATESGNTIYF. As DNA, the CDR3 is TGTGCCAGCAGCTCCGCGACAGAGTCTGGAAACACCATATATTTT.

This clonotype was counted between two and nine times. The chain joins TRBV12-3 or TRBV12-4 to TRBJ2-2; tentatively, D is TRBD1 (6 bases). V was pared by 3 bases and J by 1 base, with 9 bases between. There are 15 residues in the CDR3. CDR3 residues: CASSFLQGNTGELFF. The CDR3 DNA follows: TGTGCCAGCAGTTTCTTACAGGGGAACACCGGGGAGCTGTTTTTT.

This clonotype has more than one count but fewer than ten. J is TRBJ2-6 and V is TRBV9, with D maybe TRBD2 (6 bases). With 5 bases removed from V and 13 bases from J, the gap between germline ends came to 22 bases. The CDR3 consists of 15 residues. Germline CDR1 SGDLS, CDR2 YYNGEE. The CDR3 DNA follows: TGTGCCAGCAGGGCGGGGTGGAGGGCGGCCGGAGTCCTGACTTTC. Translating gives CASRAGWRAAGVLTF.

V is TRBV14 and J is TRBJ2-1; D gene uncertain. Per germline, CDR1 SGHDN and CDR2 FVKESK. V gave up 0 bases and J gave up 5 bases, with 14 bases separating them. There are 16 residues in the CDR3. The CDR3 loop is CASSQDPALSDNEQFF. Here the CDR3 DNA reads TGTGCCAGCAGCCAAGATCCCGCCCTTTCGGACAATGAGCAGTTCTTC.

The J gene is TRBJ2-3, the V gene TRBV7-2, with a tentative D call TRBD2 (5 bases). Per the germline V gene, CDR1 is SGHTA and CDR2 is FQGNSA. Trimming took 4 bases from V and 1 from J, leaving 15 bases between them. This CDR3 comprises 16 residues. DNA of the CDR3: TGTGCCAGCAGCTCCGCCCTTCCTAGCCGCACAGATACGCAGTATTTT. Its protein is CASSSALPSRTDTQYF.

In its sample, this clonotype was seen many times. The rearrangement uses TRBV20-1 and TRBJ2-1; 9 bases fit TRBD2. CDR1 is DFQATT, CDR2 SNEGSKA, per germline (reference sequence). V was clipped by 6 bases and J by 7 bases; unmatched bases: 7. This CDR3 region has 13 residues. For the CDR3, the DNA is TGCAGTGCGCGAGCGGGAGGTTTTAATGAGCAGTTCTTC. This sequence encodes CSARAGGFNEQFF.

The rearrangement joins TRBV3-1 to TRBJ1-6; 8 nucleotides align to TRBD1. Unmatched junction bases numbered 7, after V lost 4 bases and J lost 8 bases. Germline CDR1 and CDR2: LGHDT and YNNKEL (reference sequence). The CDR3 runs 15 residues. This CDR3 reads CASSRLDRADSPLHF. CDR3 nucleotides: TGTGCCAGCAGCCGATTGGACAGGGCGGATTCACCCCTCCACTTT.

This clonotype was counted only a few times. The CDR3 nucleotides read TGTGCCAGCAGTCGGCAGGGTAGAAGCTATGGCTACACCTTC. As protein: CASSRQGRSYGYTF. The rearrangement joins TRBV6-5 to TRBJ1-2; possible D gene TRBD1, 5 bases. This CDR3 is built from 14 residues. Looked up from germline, CDR1 is MNHEY and CDR2 is SVGAGI. V shed 5 bases and J shed 4 bases, with 14 bases lying between them.

The table lists this clonotype with a few counts. The chain employs TRBV20-1 and TRBJ1-2, with D tentatively TRBD1 (5 bases). Trimming removed 0 bases at V and 8 bases at J, with 13 bases between. Germline CDR1 is DFQATT and CDR2 is SNEGSKA (reference sequence). CDR3 length: 13 residues. CDR3 loop: CSARDGEGTGYTF. CDR3 bases: TGCAGTGCTAGAGATGGAGAAGGGACCGGCTACACCTTC.

This clonotype was recorded many times. V is TRBV7-2 and J is TRBJ2-7; the D is unclear. CDR1 SGHTA and CDR2 FQGNSA come from the germline V gene. The CDR3 length is 15 residues. The germline V and J ends were trimmed by 6 bases and 0 bases, with 15 bases remaining between them. CDR3 protein: CASRGLGSFSYEQYF. CDR3 DNA sequence: TGTGCCAGCAGGGGGTTAGGTTCTTTCTCCTACGAGCAGTACTTC.

The chain carries TRBV20-1 and TRBJ2-7; TRBD1 agrees at 9 bases. Looked up from germline, CDR1 is DFQATT and CDR2 is SNEGSKA (reference sequence). CDR3 length equals 15 residues. The ends lost 6 bases at V and 2 bases at J; junction bases unmatched: 11. The CDR3 nucleotides read TGCAGTGCGACGGGACAGGGAATGGGGCCCTACGAGCAGTACTTC. This encodes CSATGQGMGPYEQYF.

The chain combines TRBV20-1 with TRBJ1-3; perhaps TRBD1 as D (5 bases). Germline V gene data show CDR1 as DFQATT and CDR2 as SNEGSKA (reference sequence). The CDR3 has 13 residues. The V and J ends lost 6 bases and 2 bases respectively, with 11 bases between them. The CDR3 region has the DNA TGCAGTGCCGACGGGGGGACTGGAAACACCATATATTTT. Amino acid sequence: CSADGGTGNTIYF.

This clonotype occurred many times. The chain couples TRBV29-1 to TRBJ2-7; D is unresolved. Trimming took off 6 bases at V and 2 bases at J, with 8 bases between the two ends. The CDR3 extends over 11 amino acids. Per the germline V gene, CDR1 is SQVTM and CDR2 is ANQGSEA. The CDR3 DNA sequence: TGCAGCGTCTATGGGACCTACGAGCAGTACTTC. Its protein is CSVYGTYEQYF.

At least ten counts were recorded for this clonotype. The chain combines TRBV15 with TRBJ2-5; perhaps TRBD2 as D (5 bases). This CDR3 contains 16 residues. Trimming took off 0 bases at V and 0 bases at J, with 11 bases between the two ends. Germline V lookup: CDR1 LNHNV, CDR2 YYDKDF (reference sequence). CDR3 sequence reads: CATSRDWLRDQETQYF. Here the CDR3 DNA reads TGTGCCACCAGCAGAGATTGGTTGAGGGACCAAGAGACCCAGTACTTC.

This clonotype came up many times. The rearrangement uses TRBV7-6 and TRBJ2-1; tentatively, D is TRBD1 or TRBD2 (6 bases each). V was cut by 0 bases and J by 4 bases, with 10 bases left in between. Looked up from germline, CDR1 is SGHVS and CDR2 is FNYEAQ. The CDR3 spans 15 residues. The CDR3 region has the DNA TGTGCCAGCAGCTTAGCGGGGGGCACGTACAATGAGCAGTTCTTC. The encoded protein is CASSLAGGTYNEQFF.

The J gene is TRBJ2-1, the V gene TRBV7-2; D is possibly TRBD2 (6 bases). In germline, CDR1 is SGHTA, CDR2 FQGNSA. The CDR3 covers 13 residues. Trimming took 7 bases from V and 5 from J, leaving 12 bases between them. The CDR3 bases are TGTGCCAGCACCCTGCGGGGAAACAATGAGCAGTTCTTC. Protein product: CASTLRGNNEQFF. Together with reference TRBV7-2 and TRBJ2-1, the CDR3 gives the full variable domain: GAGVSQSPSNKVTEKGKDVELRCDPISGHTALYWYRQSLGQGLEFLIYFQGNSAPDKSGLPSDRFSAERTGGSVSTLTIQRTQQEDSAVYLCASTLRGNNEQFFGPGTRLTVL.

This clonotype was recorded a few times. V gene TRBV20-1 combines with J gene TRBJ2-7, with unresolved D. Trimming removed 6 bases at V and 2 bases at J, with 17 bases between. Germline-derived CDR1 and CDR2 are DFQATT and SNEGSKA (reference sequence). This CDR3 spans 14 amino acids. CDR3 residues: CSAPRTGRTYEQYF. DNA for the CDR3: TGCAGTGCCCCGAGGACGGGCAGAACCTACGAGCAGTACTTC.

The rearrangement uses TRBV7-2 and TRBJ2-1; the match to TRBD2 covers 7 bases. The trim removed 4 bases at V and 0 bases at J, leaving 9 bases unmatched. The CDR3 has 17 amino acids. Germline loops: CDR1 SGHTA, CDR2 FQGNSA. CDR3 bases: TGTGCCAGCAGCTATACTAGCGCTTCGAGCTCCTACAATGAGCAGTTCTTC. It specifies CASSYTSASSSYNEQFF.

This rearrangement joins TRBV5-1 to TRBJ2-3; TRBD1 matches 7 bases. There are 16 residues in the CDR3. CDR1 and CDR2 from the germline V gene are SGHRS and YFSETQ. V trimming: 4 bases; J trimming: 4 bases; junction bases outside the gene matches: 12. CDR3 in DNA: TGCGCCAGCAGCATAGATCCGCCGACAGGGCCAGATACGCAGTATTTT. It specifies CASSIDPPTGPDTQYF.

Many counts were recorded for this clonotype. The gene calls are TRBV12-3 or TRBV12-4 and TRBJ1-6; possibly TRBD1 for D (6 bases). There are 14 residues in the CDR3. V lost 7 bases and J lost 9, with 16 bases in between. This CDR3 is CASTTTGMVSPLHF. The CDR3 DNA sequence: TGTGCCAGCACCACTACAGGGATGGTTTCACCCCTCCACTTT.

This clonotype was seen a handful of times. The genes are TRBV24-1 and TRBJ2-1; D perhaps matches TRBD2 (6 bases). In germline, CDR1 is KGHDR, CDR2 SFDVKD. This CDR3 has 14 amino acids. V was trimmed by 10 bases and J by 4 bases, leaving 16 bases between them. The CDR3 nucleotides are TGTGCCACGTCCGGGACTGGGGCATACAATGAGCAGTTCTTC. It is translated as CATSGTGAYNEQFF.

The rearrangement uses TRBV20-1 and TRBJ2-2; D not certain. CDR1 and CDR2 from the germline V gene are DFQATT and SNEGSKA (reference sequence). The CDR3 length is 13 residues. Trimming cost V 3 bases and J 4 bases, with 9 bases left between them. CDR3 in DNA: TGCAGTGCTAGCACCCTGTCCACCGGGGAGCTGTTTTTT. Amino acids: CSASTLSTGELFF.